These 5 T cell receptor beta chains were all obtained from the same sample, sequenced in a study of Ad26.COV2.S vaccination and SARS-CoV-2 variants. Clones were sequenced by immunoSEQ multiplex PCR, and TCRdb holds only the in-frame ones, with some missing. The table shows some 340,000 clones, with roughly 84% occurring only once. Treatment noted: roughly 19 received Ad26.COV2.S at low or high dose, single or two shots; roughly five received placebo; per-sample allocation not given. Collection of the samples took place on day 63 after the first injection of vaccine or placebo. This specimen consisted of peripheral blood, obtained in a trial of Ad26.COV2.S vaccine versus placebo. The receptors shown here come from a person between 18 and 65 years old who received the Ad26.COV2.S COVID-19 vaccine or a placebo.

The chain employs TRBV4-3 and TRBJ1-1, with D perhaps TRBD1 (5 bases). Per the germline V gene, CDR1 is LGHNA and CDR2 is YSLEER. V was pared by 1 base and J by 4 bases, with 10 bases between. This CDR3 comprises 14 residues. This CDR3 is CASSQGGGTTEAFF. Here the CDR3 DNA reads TGCGCCAGCAGCCAAGGGGGCGGGACCACTGAAGCTTTCTTT.

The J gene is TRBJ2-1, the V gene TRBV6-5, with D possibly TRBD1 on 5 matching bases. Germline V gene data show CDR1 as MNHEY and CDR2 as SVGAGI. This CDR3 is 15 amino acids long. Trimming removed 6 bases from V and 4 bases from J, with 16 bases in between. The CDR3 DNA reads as TGTGCCAGCAGAATCAATGCAGGGTTTTACAATGAGCAGTTCTTC. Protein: CASRINAGFYNEQFF.

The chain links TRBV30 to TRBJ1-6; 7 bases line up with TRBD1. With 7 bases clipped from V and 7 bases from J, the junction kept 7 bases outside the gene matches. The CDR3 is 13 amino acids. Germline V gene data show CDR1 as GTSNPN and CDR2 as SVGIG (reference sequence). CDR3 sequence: CASTGQKNSPLHF. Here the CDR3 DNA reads TGTGCCTCGACGGGACAGAAAAATTCACCCCTCCACTTT.

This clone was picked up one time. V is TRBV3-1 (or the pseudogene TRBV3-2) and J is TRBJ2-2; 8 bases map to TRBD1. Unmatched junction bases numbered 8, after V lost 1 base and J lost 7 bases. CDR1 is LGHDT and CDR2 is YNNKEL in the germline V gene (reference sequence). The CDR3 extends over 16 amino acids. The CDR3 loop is CASSQGAGGTVGELFF. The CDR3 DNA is TGTGCCAGCAGCCAAGGGGCAGGGGGCACGGTCGGGGAGCTGTTTTTT.

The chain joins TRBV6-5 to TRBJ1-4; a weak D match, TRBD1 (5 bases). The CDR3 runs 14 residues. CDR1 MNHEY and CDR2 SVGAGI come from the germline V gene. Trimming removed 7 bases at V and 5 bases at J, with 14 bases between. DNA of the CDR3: TGTGCCAGCAACTCCGGGACCACCAATGAAAAACTGTTTTTT. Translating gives CASNSGTTNEKLFF.